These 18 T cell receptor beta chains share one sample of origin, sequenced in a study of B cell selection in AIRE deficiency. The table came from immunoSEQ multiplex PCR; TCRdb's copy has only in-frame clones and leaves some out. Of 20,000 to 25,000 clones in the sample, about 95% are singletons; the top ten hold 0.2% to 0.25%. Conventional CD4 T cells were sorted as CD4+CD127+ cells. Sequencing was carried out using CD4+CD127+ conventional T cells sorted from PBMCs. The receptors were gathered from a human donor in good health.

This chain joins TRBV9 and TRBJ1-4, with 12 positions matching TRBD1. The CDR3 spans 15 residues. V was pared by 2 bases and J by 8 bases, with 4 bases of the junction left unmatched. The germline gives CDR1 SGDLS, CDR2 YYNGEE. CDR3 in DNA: TGTGCCAGCAGCGTGACCGGGACAGGGGGCGAAAAACTGTTTTTT. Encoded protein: CASSVTGTGGEKLFF.

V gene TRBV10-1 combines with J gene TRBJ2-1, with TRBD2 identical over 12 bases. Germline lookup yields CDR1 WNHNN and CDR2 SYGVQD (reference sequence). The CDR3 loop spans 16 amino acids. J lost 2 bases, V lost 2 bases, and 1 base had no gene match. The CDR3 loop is CASSETSGRTYNEQFF. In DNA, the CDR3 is TGCGCCAGCAGTGAGACTAGCGGGAGGACCTACAATGAGCAGTTCTTC.

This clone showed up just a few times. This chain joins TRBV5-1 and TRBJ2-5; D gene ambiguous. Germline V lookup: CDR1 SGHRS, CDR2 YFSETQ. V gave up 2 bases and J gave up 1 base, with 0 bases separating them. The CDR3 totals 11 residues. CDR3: CASSFQETQYF. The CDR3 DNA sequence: TGCGCCAGCAGCTTCCAAGAGACCCAGTACTTC.

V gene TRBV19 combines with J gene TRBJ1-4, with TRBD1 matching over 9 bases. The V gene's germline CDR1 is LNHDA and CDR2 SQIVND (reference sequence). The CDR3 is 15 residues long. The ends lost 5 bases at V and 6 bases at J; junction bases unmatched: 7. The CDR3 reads CASSAPGQGDEKLFF. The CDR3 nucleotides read TGTGCCAGTAGTGCTCCGGGACAGGGAGATGAAAAACTGTTTTTT.

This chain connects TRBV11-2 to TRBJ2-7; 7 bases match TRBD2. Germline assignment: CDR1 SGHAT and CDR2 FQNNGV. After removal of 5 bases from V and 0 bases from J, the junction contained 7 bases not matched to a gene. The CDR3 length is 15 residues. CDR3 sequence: CASSITGTISYEQYF. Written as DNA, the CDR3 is TGTGCCAGCAGCATCACCGGGACTATCTCCTACGAGCAGTACTTC.

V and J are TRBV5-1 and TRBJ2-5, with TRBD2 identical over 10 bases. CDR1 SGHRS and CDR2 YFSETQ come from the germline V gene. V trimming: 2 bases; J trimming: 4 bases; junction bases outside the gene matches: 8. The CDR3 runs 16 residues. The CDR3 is CASSLPSGSARETQYF. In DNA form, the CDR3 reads TGCGCCAGCAGCTTACCTAGCGGGAGTGCGCGAGAGACCCAGTACTTC.

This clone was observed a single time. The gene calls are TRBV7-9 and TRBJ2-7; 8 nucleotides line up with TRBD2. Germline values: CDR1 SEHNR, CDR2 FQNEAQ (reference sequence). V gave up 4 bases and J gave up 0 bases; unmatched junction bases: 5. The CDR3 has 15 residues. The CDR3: CASSSPSGFSYEQYF. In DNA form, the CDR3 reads TGTGCCAGCAGCTCCCCTAGCGGGTTCTCCTACGAGCAGTACTTC. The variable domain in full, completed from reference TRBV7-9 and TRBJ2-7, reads DTGVSQNPRHKITKRGQNVTFRCDPISEHNRLYWYRQTLGQGPEFLTYFQNEAQLEKSRLLSDRFSAERPKGSFSTLEIQRTEQGDSAMYLCASSSPSGFSYEQYFGPGTRLTVT.

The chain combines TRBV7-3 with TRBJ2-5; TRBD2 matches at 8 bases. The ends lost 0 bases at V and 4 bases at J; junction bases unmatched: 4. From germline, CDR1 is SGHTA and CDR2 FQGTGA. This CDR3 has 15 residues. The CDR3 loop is CASSLTNGRGETQYF. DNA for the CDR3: TGTGCCAGCAGCTTAACGAACGGGAGGGGAGAGACCCAGTACTTC. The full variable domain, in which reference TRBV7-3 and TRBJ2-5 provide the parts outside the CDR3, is GAGVSQTPSNKVTEKGKYVELRCDPISGHTALYWYRQSLGQGPEFLIYFQGTGAADDSGLPNDRFFAVRPEGSVSTLKIQRTERGDSAVYLCASSLTNGRGETQYFGPGTRLLVL.

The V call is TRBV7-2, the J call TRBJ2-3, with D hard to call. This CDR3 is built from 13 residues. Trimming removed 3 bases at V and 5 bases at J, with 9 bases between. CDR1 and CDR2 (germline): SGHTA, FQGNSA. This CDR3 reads CASSFLRQDTQYF. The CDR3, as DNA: TGTGCCAGCAGCTTCCTGCGTCAAGATACGCAGTATTTT.

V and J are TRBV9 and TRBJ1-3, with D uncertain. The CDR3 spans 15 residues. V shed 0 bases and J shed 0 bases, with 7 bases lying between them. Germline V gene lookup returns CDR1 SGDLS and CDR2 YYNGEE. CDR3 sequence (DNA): TGTGCCAGCAGCGTAGAGGCCGTCTCTGGAAACACCATATATTTT. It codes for CASSVEAVSGNTIYF.

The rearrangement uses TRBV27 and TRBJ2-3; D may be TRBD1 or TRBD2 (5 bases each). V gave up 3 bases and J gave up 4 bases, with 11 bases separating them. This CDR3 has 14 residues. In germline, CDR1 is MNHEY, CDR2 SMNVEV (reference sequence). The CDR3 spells CASSLVRGADTQYF. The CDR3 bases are TGTGCCAGCAGTTTGGTTCGAGGGGCAGATACGCAGTATTTT.

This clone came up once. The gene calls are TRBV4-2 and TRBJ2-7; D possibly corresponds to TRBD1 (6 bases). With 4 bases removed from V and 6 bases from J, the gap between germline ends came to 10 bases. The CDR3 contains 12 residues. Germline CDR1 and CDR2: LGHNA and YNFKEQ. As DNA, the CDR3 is TGTGCCAGCAGCCCACTAGGGGGCGAGCAGTACTTC. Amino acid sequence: CASSPLGGEQYF.

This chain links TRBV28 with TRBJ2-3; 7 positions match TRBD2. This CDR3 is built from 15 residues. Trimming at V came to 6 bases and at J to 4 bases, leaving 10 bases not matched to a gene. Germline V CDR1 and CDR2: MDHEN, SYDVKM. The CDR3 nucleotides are TGTGCCAGCAGCACCTGGGAGGGCCGATCAGATACGCAGTATTTT. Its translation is CASSTWEGRSDTQYF.

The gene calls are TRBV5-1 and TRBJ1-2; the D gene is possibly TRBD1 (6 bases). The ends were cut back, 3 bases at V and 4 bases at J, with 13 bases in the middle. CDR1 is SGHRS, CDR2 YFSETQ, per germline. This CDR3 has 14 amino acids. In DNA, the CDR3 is TGCGCCAGCAGCTCCCAGACGGGGGCCTATGGCTACACCTTC. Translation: CASSSQTGAYGYTF.

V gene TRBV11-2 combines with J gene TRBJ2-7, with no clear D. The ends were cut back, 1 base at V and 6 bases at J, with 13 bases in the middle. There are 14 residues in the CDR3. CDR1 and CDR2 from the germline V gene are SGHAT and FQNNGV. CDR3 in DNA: TGTGCCAGCAGCTTAGGGGTGTCTACCGGCGAGCAGTACTTC. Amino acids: CASSLGVSTGEQYF.

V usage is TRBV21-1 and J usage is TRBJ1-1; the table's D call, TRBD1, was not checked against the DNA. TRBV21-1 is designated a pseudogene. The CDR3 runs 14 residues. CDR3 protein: CASSKESEQGEAFF. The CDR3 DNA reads TGTGCCAGCAGCAAAGAGTCTGAACAGGGTGAAGCTTTCTTT.

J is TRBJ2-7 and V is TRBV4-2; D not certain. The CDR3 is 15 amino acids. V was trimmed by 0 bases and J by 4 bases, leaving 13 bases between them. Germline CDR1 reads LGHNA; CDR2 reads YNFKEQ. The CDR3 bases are TGTGCCAGCAGCCAAGAGCTCCAGGACCGGTACGAGCAGTACTTC. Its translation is CASSQELQDRYEQYF.

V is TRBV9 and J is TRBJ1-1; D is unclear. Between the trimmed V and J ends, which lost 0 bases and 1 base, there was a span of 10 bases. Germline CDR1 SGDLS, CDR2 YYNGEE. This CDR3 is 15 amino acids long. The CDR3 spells CASSVDVARNTEAFF. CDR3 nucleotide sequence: TGTGCCAGCAGCGTAGACGTGGCCCGGAACACTGAAGCTTTCTTT.